These 27 T cell receptor beta chains share one sample of origin, sequenced in a study of T-cell reconstitution after alpha-beta-depleted transplantation in children. This sample's TCRbeta library carried unique molecular identifier barcodes. One entry per CDR3 protein results from TCRdb running MiXCR on the PCR reads. This sample has hundreds of thousands of distinct CDR3 sequences, with around 13% found just once. The starting material was PBMCs, mostly from graft donor cells, obtained 360 days after TCRalphabeta/CD19-depleted stem cell transplant. The receptors stem from a male patient between 10 and 17 years old who had a stem cell transplant for acute myeloid leukemia, so the T cells may come from the graft donor.

The sample holds a few counts of this clonotype. The rearrangement uses TRBV7-3 and TRBJ2-3; possible D gene TRBD2, 5 bases. CDR1 is SGHTA, CDR2 FQGTGA, per germline. Trimming shortened V by 2 bases and J by 5 bases, and 14 bases separated the two germline ends. CDR3 length: 15 amino acids. The CDR3 here is CASSLGPLREDTQYF. Written as DNA, the CDR3 is TGTGCCAGCAGCTTAGGGCCGTTGAGGGAAGATACGCAGTATTTT.

The chain carries TRBV18 and TRBJ1-1; D might be TRBD1 (5 bases). The germline CDR1 and CDR2 sequences are KGHSH and LQKENI. The V gene lost 4 bases and the J gene lost 5 bases, with 11 bases spanning the gap. The CDR3 length is 13 residues. The CDR3 protein is CASSRGKGTEAFF. CDR3 DNA sequence: TGTGCCAGCTCACGCGGGAAGGGGACTGAAGCTTTCTTT.

In this sample, this clonotype turned up many times. The V gene is TRBV11-2, the J gene TRBJ2-7; D remains ambiguous. V dropped 0 bases and J dropped 5 bases, with 20 bases sitting between them. Germline V gene lookup returns CDR1 SGHAT and CDR2 FQNNGV. This CDR3 has 17 residues. CDR3 DNA sequence: TGTGCCAGCAGCTTAGATATTAGACGACCCGTCCAGGACGAGCAGTACTTC. It translates to CASSLDIRRPVQDEQYF.

The chain links TRBV12-3 or TRBV12-4 to TRBJ2-1; D is perhaps TRBD1 (6 bases). V was shortened by 4 bases and J by 0 bases, with 19 bases between the two germline ends. There are 18 residues in the CDR3. The CDR3 DNA sequence: TGTGCCAGCAGTTCCCAGGGGTTAGGGGTTACCTCCTACAATGAGCAGTTCTTC. This sequence encodes CASSSQGLGVTSYNEQFF.

This clonotype has a handful of counts. The rearrangement uses TRBV23-1 and TRBJ2-4; tentatively, D is TRBD2 (6 bases). TRBV23-1 is an open reading frame, and its role is uncertain. The CDR3 runs to 16 residues. Trimming cost V 0 bases and J 0 bases, with 9 bases left between them. The CDR3 reads CASSQSRDLAKNIQYF. CDR3 in DNA: TGCGCCAGCAGTCAATCCCGGGACTTAGCCAAAAACATTCAGTACTTC.

This clonotype was seen only a few times. The J gene is TRBJ2-2, the V gene TRBV3-1, with 7 bases fitting TRBD2. Germline V gene data show CDR1 as LGHDT and CDR2 as YNNKEL (reference sequence). The CDR3 contains 15 residues. V lost 2 bases to trimming and J lost 3 bases; unmatched junction nucleotides: 3. DNA of the CDR3: TGTGCCAGCAGCCAACGGGGGAGGGACACCGGGGAGCTGTTTTTT. This encodes CASSQRGRDTGELFF.

This clonotype has a handful of counts. The chain recombines TRBV6-2 or TRBV6-3 with TRBJ1-5; a possible D gene is TRBD1 (6 bases). Germline CDR1 MNHEY, CDR2 SVGEGT. Trimming shortened V by 3 bases and J by 3 bases, and 15 bases separated the two germline ends. The CDR3 spans 16 residues. This CDR3 is CASSYQEGGHNQPQHF. In nucleotides, the CDR3 is TGTGCCAGCAGTTATCAGGAGGGGGGCCACAATCAGCCCCAGCATTTT.

A few counts support this clonotype. The chain is built from TRBV20-1 and TRBJ1-5, with 8 bases that match TRBD1. Looked up from germline, CDR1 is DFQATT and CDR2 is SNEGSKA (reference sequence). The CDR3 runs 16 residues. V trimming: 3 bases; J trimming: 2 bases; junction bases outside the gene matches: 9. CDR3 region: CSASTPTGVGNQPQHF. CDR3 DNA: TGCAGTGCTAGTACCCCGACAGGGGTAGGCAATCAGCCCCAGCATTTT.

Notes on this clonotype: This may be a read error: a much more frequent sequence differs by one nucleotide. The chain employs TRBV29-1 and TRBJ2-7; 8 nucleotides line up with TRBD2. From germline, CDR1 is SQVTM and CDR2 ANQGSEA. V shed 6 bases, J shed 5 bases, and the junction held 12 bases outside the gene matches. The CDR3 consists of 14 residues. The DNA of the CDR3 is TGCAGCGTCAAGGGACTAGGCGTCGTCCACGAGCAGTACTTC. Its translation: CSVKGLGVVHEQYF.

This clonotype has just a few counts. This chain joins TRBV6-5 and TRBJ1-2, with 10 bases matching TRBD1. Germline V CDR1 and CDR2: MNHEY, SVGAGI. This CDR3 spans 15 amino acids. With 4 bases clipped from V and 4 bases from J, the junction kept 6 bases outside the gene matches. CDR3 coding DNA: TGTGCCAGCAGTTCGGGACAGGGGTCCCTCTATGGCTACACCTTC. Its translation: CASSSGQGSLYGYTF.

The chain carries TRBV20-1 and TRBJ2-5; 7 nucleotides line up with TRBD2. Trimming at V came to 6 bases and at J to 5 bases, leaving 12 bases not matched to a gene. Germline V gene sequence: CDR1 DFQATT, CDR2 SNEGSKA (reference sequence). The CDR3 loop spans 14 amino acids. DNA for the CDR3: TGCAGTGCGACCGCTAGCGGCTGGAAGGAGACCCAGTACTTC. Translated, it gives CSATASGWKETQYF.

The J gene is TRBJ2-2, the V gene TRBV28; maybe TRBD2 (5 bases). V lost 10 bases and J 13 bases, leaving 22 bases between the germline ends. The germline V gene encodes CDR1 MDHEN and CDR2 SYDVKM. The CDR3 is 13 residues long. The CDR3 coding sequence is TGTGCCACCCCGGACGGCAACCGGGGTGGGCTGTTTTTT. The encoded protein is CATPDGNRGGLFF.

This clonotype was detected ten times or more. This sequence joins TRBV24-1 and TRBJ1-5; D uncertain. This CDR3 is built from 13 residues. Germline values: CDR1 KGHDR, CDR2 SFDVKD. V was clipped by 4 bases and J by 2 bases, with 5 bases between them. The DNA of the CDR3 is TGTGCCACCAGTGAGCCCGGCAATCAGCCCCAGCATTTT. This gives the protein CATSEPGNQPQHF.

This chain joins TRBV20-1 and TRBJ2-1, with unresolved D. The CDR3 runs to 12 residues. Germline V gene lookup returns CDR1 DFQATT and CDR2 SNEGSKA (reference sequence). The ends were cut back, 5 bases at V and 9 bases at J, with 14 bases in the middle. CDR3 region: CSASILVGEQFF. CDR3 sequence (DNA): TGCAGTGCTTCGATTTTGGTGGGTGAGCAGTTCTTC.

The rearrangement uses TRBV29-1 and TRBJ2-7, with TRBD1 as a possible D gene (5 bases). Trimming removed 6 bases at V and 6 bases at J, with 24 bases between. Per the germline V gene, CDR1 is SQVTM and CDR2 is ANQGSEA. CDR3 size: 15 residues. CDR3 DNA: TGCAGCGTCTGGGGCGATGGGCAGGGTACGATCGAGCAGTACTTC. This gives the protein CSVWGDGQGTIEQYF.

This clonotype was picked up many times. V usage is TRBV28 and J usage is TRBJ2-7; D may be TRBD1 or TRBD2 (5 bases each). The V end lost 3 bases, the J end lost 2 bases, and 11 bases lay between the germline ends. The CDR3 contains 14 residues. From germline, CDR1 is MDHEN and CDR2 SYDVKM. CDR3: CASSFWDRTYEQYF. CDR3 sequence (DNA): TGTGCCAGCAGTTTCTGGGACCGAACCTACGAGCAGTACTTC.

In regard to this clonotype: The CDR3 end shows no conserved phenylalanine or tryptophan, and so a read error is likely. The chain employs TRBV20-1 and TRBJ2-1; D remains unclear. V was pared by 3 bases and J by 0 bases, with 9 bases between. The CDR3 is 14 amino acids. In germline, CDR1 is DFQATT, CDR2 SNEGSKA (reference sequence). The CDR3 coding sequence is TGCAGTGCTAGGGCTTTGGCCTCCTACAATGAGCAGTTCGTC. It codes for CSARALASYNEQFV.

This clonotype was detected ten times or more. The rearrangement links TRBV11-3 to TRBJ2-2; D gene ambiguous. V shed 4 bases and J shed 2 bases, with 5 bases lying between them. CDR1 is SGHNT, CDR2 YENEEA, per germline. The CDR3 covers 13 residues. DNA for the CDR3: TGTGCCAGCAGCTGGGCAAACACCGGGGAGCTGTTTTTT. It codes for CASSWANTGELFF.

There are many counts of this clonotype. The V and J genes are TRBV9 and TRBJ2-1, with D tentatively TRBD2 (6 bases). Germline lookup yields CDR1 SGDLS and CDR2 YYNGEE. The CDR3 length is 15 residues. Trimming pared 4 bases from V and 6 bases from J, leaving 17 bases between. The CDR3 DNA is TGTGCCAGCAGCTCTCAACCGGGACTTATCAATGAGCAGTTCTTC. Protein: CASSSQPGLINEQFF.

The chain carries TRBV27 and TRBJ2-5; 9 bases agree with TRBD2. The CDR3 spans 18 residues. The germline CDR1 and CDR2 sequences are MNHEY and SMNVEV (reference sequence). V lost 4 bases, J lost 5 bases, and 17 bases stayed unmatched. CDR3 amino acids: CASSSDTSGRSTGETQYF. CDR3 nucleotides: TGTGCCAGCAGTTCCGATACTAGCGGGCGATCGACAGGGGAGACCCAGTACTTC.

This clonotype was observed many times. V usage is TRBV9 and J usage is TRBJ2-7; D is ambiguous. Germline values: CDR1 SGDLS, CDR2 YYNGEE. Trimming left V 7 bases short and J 3 bases short, with 11 bases between. This CDR3 region has 12 residues. As DNA, the CDR3 is TGTGCCAGCGGAATGGGGATCTACGAGCAGTACTTC. It is translated as CASGMGIYEQYF.

This clonotype occurred many times. V and J are TRBV29-1 and TRBJ2-7; 10 bases are shared with TRBD2. Germline V gene sequence: CDR1 SQVTM, CDR2 ANQGSEA. Trimming took 3 bases from V and 3 from J; bases not matched to a gene: 5. The CDR3 sequence is 14 residues long. CDR3 loop: CSVDPGLAVYEQYF. CDR3 nucleotide sequence: TGCAGCGTTGATCCCGGACTAGCGGTCTACGAGCAGTACTTC.

The chain links TRBV6-2 or TRBV6-3 to TRBJ2-1, with D tentatively TRBD1 (6 bases). CDR1 and CDR2 (germline): MNHEY, SVGEGT. This CDR3 contains 16 residues. Trimming removed 0 bases from V and 6 bases from J, with 15 bases in between. CDR3 loop: CASSYSLGAFANEQFF. The CDR3 region has the DNA TGTGCCAGCAGTTACTCCTTGGGGGCCTTTGCCAATGAGCAGTTCTTC.

The table lists this clonotype with many counts. This chain joins TRBV28 and TRBJ2-7; perhaps TRBD1 as D (6 bases). CDR1 and CDR2 from the germline V gene are MDHEN and SYDVKM. Trimming removed 2 bases at V and 2 bases at J, with 16 bases between. This CDR3 has 16 residues. The CDR3 spells CASSLPQGLVTYEQYF. In DNA form, the CDR3 reads TGTGCCAGCAGTTTACCGCAGGGGTTAGTCACCTACGAGCAGTACTTC.

The chain has TRBV29-1 and TRBJ2-7; D may be TRBD2 (6 bases). Trimming cost V 0 bases and J 0 bases, with 18 bases left between them. The CDR3 runs 17 residues. Germline V gene sequence: CDR1 SQVTM, CDR2 ANQGSEA. CDR3 amino acids: CSVEDLRGSGLSYEQYF. Written as DNA, the CDR3 is TGCAGCGTTGAAGATCTTCGGGGTAGCGGCCTCTCCTACGAGCAGTACTTC.

This clonotype was observed a handful of times. V and J are TRBV20-1 and TRBJ2-7, with a weak D call TRBD2 (6 bases). Germline values: CDR1 DFQATT, CDR2 SNEGSKA (reference sequence). V dropped 6 bases and J dropped 2 bases, with 29 bases sitting between them. The length of the CDR3 is 18 residues. The CDR3 bases are TGCAGTGCCACTAAAGGGCCGATTCTGTGGCGGAGGGCCTACGAGCAGTACTTC. Translating gives CSATKGPILWRRAYEQYF.

The rearrangement uses TRBV5-1 and TRBJ2-5; D not certain. The V end lost 1 base, the J end lost 1 base, and 8 bases lay between the germline ends. This CDR3 region has 14 residues. CDR1 is SGHRS and CDR2 is YFSETQ in the germline V gene. The CDR3 DNA sequence: TGCGCCAGCAGCTTGTATAGGGCCCAAGAGACCCAGTACTTC. Encoded protein: CASSLYRAQETQYF. The full variable domain, rest sourced from reference TRBV5-1 and TRBJ2-5, is KAGVTQTPRYLIKTRGQQVTLSCSPISGHRSVSWYQQTPGQGLQFLFEYFSETQRNKGNFPGRFSGRQFSNSRSEMNVSTLELGDSALYLCASSLYRAQETQYFGPGTRLLVL.